A selection of T cell receptor beta chains follows, all from one sample in a study of cytomegalovirus exposure and HLA in healthy donors. The method was immunoSEQ multiplex PCR; TCRdb's version includes in-frame clones alone and lacks a portion of them. The sample holds approximately 130,000 clones, 79% seen once. Sequencing was done on a sample of PBMCs. Receptor source: a male donor in good health and CMV-seronegative. The CDR3 runs from the conserved cysteine through the conserved F or W. A D gene is named only where the DNA matches it firmly. Expanded clones are given a class, and other clones once, few, many or no size at all.

D: .
size: .
V: TRBV9
J: TRBJ1-5
CDR3: CASSVAGGHNQPQHF
DNA: TGTGCCAGCAGCGTAGCGGGGGGTCATAATCAGCCCCAGCATTTT

D: .
size: .
V: TRBV4-3
J: TRBJ1-6
CDR3: CASSQAKGDSPLHF
DNA: TGCGCCAGCAGCCAGGCAAAAGGGGATTCACCCCTCCACTTT

D: TRBD1
size: .
V: TRBV30
J: TRBJ2-7
CDR3: CAWSRGQHEQYF
DNA: TGTGCCTGGAGTAGGGGACAGCACGAGCAGTACTTC

D: .
size: once
V: TRBV4-3
J: TRBJ1-6
CDR3: CASSQDNSRSSSYNSPLHF
DNA: TGCGCCAGCAGCCAAGATAATTCCAGGTCGAGCTCCTATAATTCACCCCTCCACTTT

D: TRBD1
size: .
V: TRBV6-1
J: TRBJ1-1
CDR3: CASRAGTGSNTEAFF
DNA: TGTGCCAGCAGAGCCGGGACAGGGTCGAACACTGAAGCTTTCTTT

D: .
size: .
V: TRBV10-3
J: TRBJ2-7
CDR3: CAISESGQGGEQYF
DNA: TGTGCCATCAGTGAGTCTGGGCAGGGCGGCGAGCAGTACTTC

D: .
size: .
V: TRBV5-6
J: TRBJ2-7
CDR3: CASSLSTISYEQYF
DNA: TGTGCCAGCAGCTTAAGTACAATCTCCTACGAGCAGTACTTC

D: .
size: .
V: TRBV30
J: TRBJ1-2
CDR3: CAWSVMQGGSYGYTF
DNA: TGTGCCTGGAGTGTAATGCAGGGCGGTTCCTATGGCTACACCTTC

D: TRBD1
size: .
V: TRBV5-1
J: TRBJ1-2
CDR3: CASSPRQGGEANYGYTF
DNA: TGCGCCAGCAGCCCGCGACAGGGGGGTGAAGCTAACTATGGCTACACCTTC

D: .
size: .
V: TRBV4-3
J: TRBJ1-2
CDR3: CASSQDWTDGYGYTF
DNA: TGCGCCAGCAGCCAAGATTGGACAGACGGCTATGGCTACACCTTC

D: .
size: .
V: TRBV6-6
J: TRBJ2-6
CDR3: CASSYSIYTGANVLTF
DNA: TGTGCCAGCAGTTACTCGATCTATACTGGGGCCAACGTCCTGACTTTC

D: TRBD1
size: .
V: TRBV6-5
J: TRBJ1-2
CDR3: CASSRTGNGYTF
DNA: TGTGCCAGCAGTCGGACAGGGAACGGCTACACCTTC

D: TRBD1
size: .
V: TRBV6-5
J: TRBJ2-3
CDR3: CATLGTGTDTQYF
DNA: TGTGCCACCCTGGGGACAGGCACAGATACGCAGTATTTT

D: .
size: few
V: TRBV6-1
J: TRBJ1-5
CDR3: CASGGRGSSNQPQHF
DNA: TGTGCCAGCGGGGGGAGGGGATCAAGCAATCAGCCCCAGCATTTT

D: TRBD1
size: few
V: TRBV13
J: TRBJ1-2
CDR3: CASSQGVFYGYTF
DNA: TGTGCCAGCAGCCAGGGGGTCTTCTATGGCTACACCTTC

D: .
size: .
V: TRBV5-6
J: TRBJ1-3
CDR3: CASSFKDGLGRNTIYF
DNA: TGTGCCAGCAGCTTTAAGGACGGACTTGGAAGAAACACCATATATTTT

D: .
size: .
V: TRBV20-1
J: TRBJ2-5
CDR3: CSARTGETQYF
DNA: TGCAGTGCTAGAACGGGAGAGACCCAGTACTTC

D: .
size: .
V: TRBV21-1
J: TRBJ1-4
CDR3: CASSKDGLFF
DNA: TGTGCCAGCAGCAAAGACGGACTGTTTTTT

D: .
size: .
V: TRBV5-4
J: TRBJ2-1
CDR3: CASSLEKLF
DNA: TGTGCCAGCAGCTTGGAAAAGCTCTTC

D: .
size: few
V: TRBV10-3
J: TRBJ2-7
CDR3: CAISEAFSRSYEQYF
DNA: TGTGCCATCAGTGAGGCTTTTTCTAGGTCCTACGAGCAGTACTTC

D: TRBD1
size: .
V: TRBV5-1
J: TRBJ1-4
CDR3: CASSLGDSQGEKLFF
DNA: TGCGCCAGCAGCTTGGGGGACAGCCAAGGAGAAAAACTGTTTTTT

D: TRBD2
size: .
V: TRBV6-1
J: TRBJ2-1
CDR3: CASSETGGYNEQFF
DNA: TGTGCCAGCAGTGAAACGGGGGGCTACAATGAGCAGTTCTTC

D: .
size: .
V: TRBV5-1
J: TRBJ2-1
CDR3: CASSLVGANSAHEQFF
DNA: TGCGCCAGCAGCTTGGTGGGGGCCAATTCCGCCCATGAGCAGTTCTTC

D: .
size: .
V: TRBV19
J: TRBJ2-2
CDR3: CASSAGDTGELFF
DNA: TGTGCCAGTAGTGCAGGGGACACCGGGGAGCTGTTTTTT

D: .
size: .
V: TRBV10-3
J: TRBJ2-2
CDR3: CAISPGLEGGELFF
DNA: TGTGCCATCAGCCCCGGACTCGAGGGCGGGGAGCTGTTTTTT

D: .
size: few
V: TRBV2
J: TRBJ1-1
CDR3: CASSDQTGTEAFF
DNA: TGTGCCAGCAGTGACCAAACCGGCACTGAAGCTTTCTTT

D: TRBD1
size: .
V: TRBV6-6
J: TRBJ1-1
CDR3: CASTDQGQGYTEAFF
DNA: TGTGCCAGCACCGACCAGGGACAGGGCTACACTGAAGCTTTCTTT

D: TRBD1
size: .
V: TRBV4-3
J: TRBJ1-4
CDR3: CASSQGDRGTNEKLFF
DNA: TGCGCCAGCAGCCAGGGGGACAGGGGAACTAATGAAAAACTGTTTTTT

D: TRBD2
size: .
V: TRBV10-3
J: TRBJ2-5
CDR3: CAISAGTSQQYF
DNA: TGTGCCATCAGTGCCGGGACTAGCCAGCAGTACTTC